These 19 T cell receptor beta chains share one sample of origin, sequenced in a study of blood T cell repertoires in COVID-19. Method: immunoSEQ multiplex PCR; TCRdb's copy keeps in-frame clones and lacks some. The sample contains approximately 140,000 clones, roughly 90% of which appear only once. The sample comprised PBMCs or T cells enriched from blood (not recorded which). All receptors derive from a woman in her forties who had been exposed to COVID-19.

This clone was picked up one time. The chain joins TRBV6-5 to TRBJ1-5; TRBD1 aligns across 7 bases. CDR3 length: 14 amino acids. V dropped 7 bases and J dropped 9; count of bases not matched to a gene: 12. The germline gives CDR1 MNHEY, CDR2 SVGAGI. The CDR3: CASKTQGGRGPQHF. DNA of the CDR3: TGTGCCAGCAAGACGCAGGGGGGCCGGGGGCCCCAGCATTTT.

The rearrangement uses TRBV7-9 and TRBJ1-5; TRBD1 is a possible D gene (5 bases). CDR3 size: 15 residues. Germline V gives CDR1 SEHNR, CDR2 FQNEAQ (reference sequence). The germline V and J ends were trimmed by 5 bases and 5 bases, with 16 bases remaining between them. DNA of the CDR3: TGTGCCAGCAGCCCTGGGGTGACAGCCGATCAGCCCCAGCATTTT. This sequence encodes CASSPGVTADQPQHF.

J is TRBJ2-7 and V is TRBV5-1; 13 bases are shared with TRBD2. Germline loops: CDR1 SGHRS, CDR2 YFSETQ. The CDR3 consists of 15 residues. Trimming at V came to 4 bases and at J to 5 bases, leaving 6 bases not matched to a gene. CDR3: CASSMTSGRWDEQYF. The CDR3 DNA reads as TGCGCCAGCAGCATGACTAGCGGGAGGTGGGACGAGCAGTACTTC.

J is TRBJ1-2 and V is TRBV15; the D gene is possibly TRBD1 (5 bases). V dropped 5 bases and J dropped 8 bases, with 21 bases sitting between them. The CDR3 runs to 15 residues. CDR1 and CDR2 (germline): LNHNV, YYDKDF (reference sequence). As DNA, the CDR3 is TGTGCCACCAGCCCTCCGAGTGACAGACTTCACGGCTACACCTTC. Residues: CATSPPSDRLHGYTF.

The chain links TRBV9 to TRBJ1-3, with D tentatively TRBD1 (6 bases). Germline V lookup: CDR1 SGDLS, CDR2 YYNGEE. Deletions cut 3 bases from V and 4 bases from J, with 14 bases between. CDR3 length equals 15 residues. CDR3 sequence reads: CASSERGGTGNTIYF. The CDR3 DNA reads as TGTGCCAGCAGCGAGCGGGGTGGGACAGGAAACACCATATATTTT. Combining the CDR3 with reference TRBV9 and TRBJ1-3 gives the whole variable domain DSGVTQTPKHLITATGQRVTLRCSPRSGDLSVYWYQQSLDQGLQFLIQYYNGEERAKGNILERFSAQQFPDLHSELNLSSLELGDSALYFCASSERGGTGNTIYFGEGSWLTVV.

The CDR3 protein is CASNPKGSSGNTGELFF. The DNA of the CDR3 is TGTGCCAGCAACCCAAAGGGGTCTAGCGGGAACACCGGGGAGCTGTTTTTT. The chain couples TRBV25-1 to TRBJ2-2; 7 bases fit TRBD2. The V segment lost 7 bases and the J segment 1 base; nucleotides outside the gene matches: 12. Germline CDR1 reads MGHDK; CDR2 reads SYGVNS. The CDR3 loop spans 17 amino acids.

V gene TRBV28 combines with J gene TRBJ1-5; a possible D gene is TRBD1 (6 bases). Germline V gene sequence: CDR1 MDHEN, CDR2 SYDVKM. V was pared by 8 bases and J by 0 bases, with 11 bases between. CDR3 size: 14 residues. CDR3 in amino acids: CASGGQNSNQPQHF. As DNA, the CDR3 is TGTGCCAGCGGTGGACAGAATAGCAATCAGCCCCAGCATTTT.

The rearrangement links TRBV5-3 to TRBJ1-2; weak D call: TRBD1 (5 bases). TRBV5-3 is labeled an ORF, and its function is uncertain. The CDR3 is made up of 14 amino acids. Trimming cost V 0 bases and J 0 bases, with 6 bases left between them. The CDR3 nucleotides are TGTGCCAGAAGCTTGGGGACAACTAACTATGGCTACACCTTC. Its translation is CARSLGTTNYGYTF.

V usage is TRBV2 and J usage is TRBJ1-3; TRBD1 aligns across 10 bases. The CDR3 extends over 17 amino acids. Germline loops: CDR1 SNHLY, CDR2 FYNNEI. The V gene end was trimmed by 5 bases and the J gene end by 0 bases; junction bases not matched to a gene: 7. The chain's CDR3 is CASSRTGGTLSGNTIYF. The CDR3, as DNA: TGTGCCAGCAGTAGGACAGGGGGGACCCTCTCTGGAAACACCATATATTTT.

This clone has only one observation. The rearrangement links TRBV3-1 (or the pseudogene TRBV3-2) to TRBJ1-4; the match to TRBD1 covers 12 bases. V lost 4 bases, J lost 7 bases, and 4 bases stayed unmatched. CDR1 LGHDT and CDR2 YNNKEL come from the germline V gene (reference sequence). This CDR3 has 15 residues. The CDR3 loop is CASSRGTGGGEKLFF. The CDR3 nucleotides read TGTGCCAGCAGCCGCGGGACAGGGGGCGGTGAAAAACTGTTTTTT.

A note on this clone: Other DNA variants within this sample encode the same CDR3. J is TRBJ1-3 and V is TRBV9; no definite D call. Trimming stripped 0 bases from V and 0 bases from J, with 4 bases between. The CDR3 consists of 14 residues. Germline lookup yields CDR1 SGDLS and CDR2 YYNGEE. CDR3 protein: CASSVAFSGNTIYF. In nucleotides, the CDR3 is TGTGCCAGCAGCGTAGCCTTCTCTGGAAACACCATATATTTT.

This chain uses TRBV10-3 with TRBJ1-2; 12 positions match TRBD1. J lost 2 bases, V lost 4 bases, and 8 bases had no gene match. The CDR3 extends over 17 amino acids. The germline gives CDR1 ENHRY, CDR2 SYGVKD. CDR3 region: CAISVRDRGRRNYGYTF. DNA for the CDR3: TGTGCCATCAGTGTCCGGGACAGGGGGCGGCGGAACTATGGCTACACCTTC.

This chain connects TRBV9 to TRBJ1-2; 8 bases are shared with TRBD1. Trimming took 3 bases from V and 4 from J; bases not matched to a gene: 8. CDR3 length: 15 residues. Germline CDR1 SGDLS, CDR2 YYNGEE. This CDR3 reads CASSATPDRGYGYTF. In DNA, the CDR3 is TGTGCCAGCAGCGCGACTCCAGACAGGGGCTATGGCTACACCTTC.

V and J are TRBV18 and TRBJ1-1; D might be TRBD1 (6 bases). Germline loops: CDR1 KGHSH, CDR2 LQKENI. V shed 4 bases and J shed 0 bases, with 12 bases lying between them. CDR3 length: 15 amino acids. DNA for the CDR3: TGTGCCAGCTCACAAAGGACAGTTATGAACACTGAAGCTTTCTTT. This gives the protein CASSQRTVMNTEAFF. Drawing the rest from reference TRBV18 and TRBJ1-1, the complete variable domain is NAGVMQNPRHLVRRRGQEARLRCSPMKGHSHVYWYRQLPEEGLKFMVYLQKENIIDESGMPKERFSAEFPKEGPSILRIQQVVRGDSAAYFCASSQRTVMNTEAFFGQGTRLTVV.

The V and J genes are TRBV5-4 and TRBJ2-3; D ambiguous. The CDR3 is 14 residues long. V gave up 1 base and J gave up 0 bases, with 6 bases separating them. Germline V lookup: CDR1 SGHNT, CDR2 YYREEE (reference sequence). The CDR3 bases are TGTGCCAGCAGCTTGTGGGCTAGCACAGATACGCAGTATTTT. This sequence encodes CASSLWASTDTQYF.

V usage is TRBV10-3 and J usage is TRBJ1-5; possibly TRBD1 for D (6 bases). Germline V gene data show CDR1 as ENHRY and CDR2 as SYGVKD. Trimming stripped 4 bases from V and 6 bases from J, with 13 bases between. The CDR3 spans 14 residues. The CDR3, as DNA: TGTGCCATCAGTGGACAACAGGGAACTCAGCCCCAGCATTTT. Translated, it gives CAISGQQGTQPQHF.

The chain employs TRBV7-6 and TRBJ2-1; TRBD2 aligns across 12 bases. The CDR3 runs 15 residues. J was trimmed by 10 bases and V by 2 bases; bases with no gene match: 6. Germline CDR1 reads SGHVS; CDR2 reads FNYEAQ. The CDR3 protein is CASSLRLAGVGEQFF. CDR3 sequence (DNA): TGTGCCAGCAGCTTAAGACTAGCGGGAGTGGGGGAGCAGTTCTTC.

CDR3 sequence: CATSWGRGNTEAFF. CDR3 coding DNA: TGTGCCACCAGCTGGGGAAGGGGGAACACTGAAGCTTTCTTT. The chain uses TRBV15 and TRBJ1-1; maybe TRBD1 (5 bases). This CDR3 is built from 14 residues. Germline V CDR1 and CDR2: LNHNV, YYDKDF (reference sequence). Trimming left V 5 bases short and J 1 base short, with 11 bases between. Filled out from reference TRBV15 and TRBJ1-1, the complete variable domain reads DAMVIQNPRYQVTQFGKPVTLSCSQTLNHNVMYWYQQKSSQAPKLLFHYYDKDFNNEADTPDNFQSRRPNTSFCFLDIRSPGLGDTAMYLCATSWGRGNTEAFFGQGTRLTVV.

This sequence joins TRBV29-1 and TRBJ2-2; TRBD2 is a possible D gene (6 bases). Germline V gives CDR1 SQVTM, CDR2 ANQGSEA. There are 13 residues in the CDR3. V was pared by 4 bases and J by 4 bases, with 10 bases between. The CDR3 protein is CSVVGRSTGELFF. The CDR3 DNA is TGCAGCGTTGTAGGGAGGAGCACCGGGGAGCTGTTTTTT.